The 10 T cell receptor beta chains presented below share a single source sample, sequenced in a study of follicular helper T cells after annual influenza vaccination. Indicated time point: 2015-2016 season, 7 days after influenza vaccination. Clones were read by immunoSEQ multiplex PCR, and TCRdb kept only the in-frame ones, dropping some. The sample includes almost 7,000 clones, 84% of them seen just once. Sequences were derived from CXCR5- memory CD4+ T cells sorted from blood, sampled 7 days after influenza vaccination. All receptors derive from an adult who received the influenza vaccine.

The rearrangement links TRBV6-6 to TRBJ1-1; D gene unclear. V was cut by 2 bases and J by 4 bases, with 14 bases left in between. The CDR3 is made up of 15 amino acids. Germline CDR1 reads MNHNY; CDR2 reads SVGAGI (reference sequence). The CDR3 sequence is CASSYVRDGSTEAFF. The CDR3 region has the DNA TGTGCCAGCAGTTACGTAAGGGATGGTAGCACTGAAGCTTTCTTT.

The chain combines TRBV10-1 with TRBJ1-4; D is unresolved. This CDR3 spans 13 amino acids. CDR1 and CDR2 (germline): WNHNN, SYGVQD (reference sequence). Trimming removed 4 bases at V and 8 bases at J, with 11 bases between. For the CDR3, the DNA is TGCGCCAGCAGTGCCGGGCTTAGGGAAAAACTGTTTTTT. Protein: CASSAGLREKLFF.

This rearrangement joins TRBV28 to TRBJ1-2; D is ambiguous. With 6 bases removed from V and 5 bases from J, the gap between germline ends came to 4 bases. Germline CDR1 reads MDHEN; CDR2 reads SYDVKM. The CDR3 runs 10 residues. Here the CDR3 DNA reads TGTGCCAGCAGACATTATGGCTACACCTTC. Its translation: CASRHYGYTF.

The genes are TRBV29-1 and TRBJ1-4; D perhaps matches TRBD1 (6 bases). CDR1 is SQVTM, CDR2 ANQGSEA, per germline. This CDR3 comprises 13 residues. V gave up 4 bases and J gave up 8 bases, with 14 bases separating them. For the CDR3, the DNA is TGCAGCGTTGGAGGAGGGCAGGGGGAAAAACTGTTTTTT. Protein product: CSVGGGQGEKLFF.

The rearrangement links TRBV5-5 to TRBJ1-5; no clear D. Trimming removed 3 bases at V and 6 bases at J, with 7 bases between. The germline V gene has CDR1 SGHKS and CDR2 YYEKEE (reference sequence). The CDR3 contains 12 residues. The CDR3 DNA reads TGTGCCAGCAGCTCGCCGAGTCAGCCCCAGCATTTT. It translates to CASSSPSQPQHF.

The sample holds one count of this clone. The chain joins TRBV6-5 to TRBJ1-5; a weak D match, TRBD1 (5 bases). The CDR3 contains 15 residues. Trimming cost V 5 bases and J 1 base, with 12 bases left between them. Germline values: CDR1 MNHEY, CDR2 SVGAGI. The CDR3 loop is CASSPPRGSNQPQHF. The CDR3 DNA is TGTGCCAGCAGTCCCCCGAGGGGCAGCAATCAGCCCCAGCATTTT.

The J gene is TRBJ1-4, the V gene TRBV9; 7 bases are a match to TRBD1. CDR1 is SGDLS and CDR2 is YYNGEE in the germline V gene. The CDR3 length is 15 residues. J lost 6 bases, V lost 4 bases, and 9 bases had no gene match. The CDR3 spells CASSLRQGGYEKLFF. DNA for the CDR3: TGTGCCAGCAGCCTCCGACAGGGCGGGTATGAAAAACTGTTTTTT.

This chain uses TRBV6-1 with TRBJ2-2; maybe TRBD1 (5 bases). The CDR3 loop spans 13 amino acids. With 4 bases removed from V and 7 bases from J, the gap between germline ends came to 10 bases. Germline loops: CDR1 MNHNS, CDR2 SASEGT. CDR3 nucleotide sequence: TGTGCCAGCAGTGGTAGGGGTATCGGGGAGCTGTTTTTT. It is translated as CASSGRGIGELFF.

CDR3 sequence reads: CASRDSQETQYF. As DNA, the CDR3 is TGCGCCAGCAGGGACAGCCAAGAGACCCAGTACTTC. V and J are TRBV10-2 and TRBJ2-5; D is perhaps TRBD1 (6 bases). CDR3 length: 12 residues. V lost 6 bases, J lost 1 base, and 6 bases lay in between. Germline CDR1 reads WSHSY; CDR2 reads SAAADI.

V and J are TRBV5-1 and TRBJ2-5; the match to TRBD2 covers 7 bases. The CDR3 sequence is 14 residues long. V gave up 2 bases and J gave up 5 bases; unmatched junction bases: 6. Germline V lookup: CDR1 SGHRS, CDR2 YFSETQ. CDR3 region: CASSLNQGGETQYF. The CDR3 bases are TGCGCCAGCAGCTTAAATCAGGGAGGGGAGACCCAGTACTTC.